Below, one T cell receptor (beta chain) is given with its context. In terms of age and location, participants ranged from roughly 18 to 90 years and lived in around 22 US areas. The data are from a study of blood T cell repertoires in COVID-19. Germline CDR1 reads MDHEN; CDR2 reads SYDVKM. V lost 2 bases and J lost 11, with 15 bases in between. The CDR3 spans 13 residues. In the authors' workflow: Scientists estimated how many nucleated cells there were by amplifying reference gene primers. Only in-frame clones appear in the TCRdb table, and some are missing; sequencing was by immunoSEQ multiplex PCR. V and J calls and clone size follow that table, whereas D and trimming were derived from the DNA. The sample consists of some 350,000 clones, over 70% of them appearing once.

Sequencing used PBMCs or T cells enriched from blood (not recorded which). The genes are TRBV28 and TRBJ1-2; D gene ambiguous. This TCR came from a young man who had recovered from COVID-19. The CDR3 loop reads CASSLPSTDLYTF. The CDR3 nucleotides are TGTGCCAGCAGTTTACCCAGCACGGACTTATACACCTTC.